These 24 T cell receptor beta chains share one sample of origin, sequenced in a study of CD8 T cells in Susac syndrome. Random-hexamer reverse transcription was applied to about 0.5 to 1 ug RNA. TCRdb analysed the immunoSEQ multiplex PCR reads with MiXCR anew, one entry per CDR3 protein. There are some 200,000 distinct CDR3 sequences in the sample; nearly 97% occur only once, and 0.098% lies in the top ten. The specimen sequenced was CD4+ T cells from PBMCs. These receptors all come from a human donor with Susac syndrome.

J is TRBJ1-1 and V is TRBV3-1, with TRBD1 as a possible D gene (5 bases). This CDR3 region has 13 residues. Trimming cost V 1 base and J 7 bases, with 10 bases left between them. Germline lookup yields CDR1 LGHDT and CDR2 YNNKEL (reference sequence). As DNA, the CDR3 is TGTGCCAGCAGCCAAGTTTGGGGCCGTGAAGCTTTCTTT. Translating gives CASSQVWGREAFF. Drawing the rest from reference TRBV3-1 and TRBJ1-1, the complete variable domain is DTAVSQTPKYLVTQMGNDKSIKCEQNLGHDTMYWYKQDSKKFLKIMFSYNNKELIINETVPNRFSPKSPDKAHLNLHINSLELGDSAVYFCASSQVWGREAFFGQGTRLTVV.

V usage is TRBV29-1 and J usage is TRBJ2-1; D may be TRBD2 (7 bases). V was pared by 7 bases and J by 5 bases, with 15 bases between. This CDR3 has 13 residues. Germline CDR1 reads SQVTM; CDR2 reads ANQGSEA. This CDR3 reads CSGKGGGHNEQFF. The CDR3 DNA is TGCAGCGGTAAGGGGGGGGGCCACAATGAGCAGTTCTTC.

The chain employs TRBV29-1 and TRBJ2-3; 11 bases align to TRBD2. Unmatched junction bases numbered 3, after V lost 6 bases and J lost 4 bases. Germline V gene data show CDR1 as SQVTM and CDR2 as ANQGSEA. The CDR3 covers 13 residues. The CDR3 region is CSVTTSGADTQYF. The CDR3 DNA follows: TGCAGCGTGACGACTAGCGGGGCAGATACGCAGTATTTT.

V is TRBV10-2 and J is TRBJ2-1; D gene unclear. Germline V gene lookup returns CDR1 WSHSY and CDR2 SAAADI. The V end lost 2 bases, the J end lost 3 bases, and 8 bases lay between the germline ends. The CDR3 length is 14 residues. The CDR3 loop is CASSEGVFYNEQFF. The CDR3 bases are TGCGCCAGCAGTGAGGGAGTCTTCTACAATGAGCAGTTCTTC.

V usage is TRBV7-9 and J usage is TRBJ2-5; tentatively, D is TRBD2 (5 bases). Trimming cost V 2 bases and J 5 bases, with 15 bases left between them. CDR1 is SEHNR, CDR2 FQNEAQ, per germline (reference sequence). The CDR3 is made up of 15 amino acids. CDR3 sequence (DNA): TGTGCCAGCAGCTTACCCCTGAGCGGCCGGGAGACCCAGTACTTC. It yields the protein CASSLPLSGRETQYF. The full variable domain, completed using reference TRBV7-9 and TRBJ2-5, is DTGVSQNPRHKITKRGQNVTFRCDPISEHNRLYWYRQTLGQGPEFLTYFQNEAQLEKSRLLSDRFSAERPKGSFSTLEIQRTEQGDSAMYLCASSLPLSGRETQYFGPGTRLLVL.

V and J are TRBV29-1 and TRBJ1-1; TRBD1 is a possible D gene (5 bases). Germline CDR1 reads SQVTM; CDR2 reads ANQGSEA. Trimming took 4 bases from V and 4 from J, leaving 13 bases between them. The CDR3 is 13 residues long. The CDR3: CSVVGHDGTEAFF. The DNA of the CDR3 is TGCAGCGTTGTCGGACATGATGGCACTGAAGCTTTCTTT.

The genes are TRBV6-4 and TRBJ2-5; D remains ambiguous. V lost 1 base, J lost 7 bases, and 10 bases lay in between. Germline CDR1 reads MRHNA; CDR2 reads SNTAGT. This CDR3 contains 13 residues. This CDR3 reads CASSDYSHGTQYF. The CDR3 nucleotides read TGTGCCAGCAGTGACTACTCACACGGGACCCAGTACTTC.

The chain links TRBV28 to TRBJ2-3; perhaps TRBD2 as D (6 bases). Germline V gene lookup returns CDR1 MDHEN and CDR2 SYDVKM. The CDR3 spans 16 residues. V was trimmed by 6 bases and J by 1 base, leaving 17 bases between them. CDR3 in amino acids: CASRNERGWGTDTQYF. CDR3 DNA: TGTGCCAGCAGGAACGAACGGGGGTGGGGCACAGATACGCAGTATTTT. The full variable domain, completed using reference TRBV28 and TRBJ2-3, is DVKVTQSSRYLVKRTGEKVFLECVQDMDHENMFWYRQDPGLGLRLIYFSYDVKMKEKGDIPEGYSVSREKKERFSLILESASTNQTSMYLCASRNERGWGTDTQYFGPGTRLTVL.

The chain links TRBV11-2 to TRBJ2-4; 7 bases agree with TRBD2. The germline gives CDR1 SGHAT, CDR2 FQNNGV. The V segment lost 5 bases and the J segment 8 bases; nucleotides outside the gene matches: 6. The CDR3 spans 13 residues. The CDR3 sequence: CASSGGERYIQYF. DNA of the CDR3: TGTGCCAGCAGCGGGGGGGAGCGCTACATTCAGTACTTC.

The CDR3 DNA is TGTGCCATCGCGGACAGGGTTCCCCTTGACATTCAGTACTTC. Translation gives CAIADRVPLDIQYF. The V and J genes are TRBV10-3 and TRBJ2-4; TRBD1 aligns across 8 bases. Germline V lookup: CDR1 ENHRY, CDR2 SYGVKD. CDR3 length equals 14 residues. V dropped 8 bases and J dropped 8; count of bases not matched to a gene: 11.

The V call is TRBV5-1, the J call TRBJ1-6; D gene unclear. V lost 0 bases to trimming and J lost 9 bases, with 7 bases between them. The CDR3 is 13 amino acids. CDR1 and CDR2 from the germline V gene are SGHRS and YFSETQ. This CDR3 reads CASSLVWFSPLHF. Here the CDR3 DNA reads TGCGCCAGCAGCTTGGTTTGGTTTTCACCCCTCCACTTT. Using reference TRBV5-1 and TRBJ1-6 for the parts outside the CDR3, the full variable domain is KAGVTQTPRYLIKTRGQQVTLSCSPISGHRSVSWYQQTPGQGLQFLFEYFSETQRNKGNFPGRFSGRQFSNSRSEMNVSTLELGDSALYLCASSLVWFSPLHFGNGTRLTVT.

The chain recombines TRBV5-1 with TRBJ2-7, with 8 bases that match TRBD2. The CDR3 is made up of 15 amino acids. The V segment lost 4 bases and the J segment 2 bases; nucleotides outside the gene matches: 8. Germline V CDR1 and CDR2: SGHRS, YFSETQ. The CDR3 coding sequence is TGCGCCAGCAGCCCGGGGGGGGCACTAGCCTACGAGCAGTACTTC. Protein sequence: CASSPGGALAYEQYF.

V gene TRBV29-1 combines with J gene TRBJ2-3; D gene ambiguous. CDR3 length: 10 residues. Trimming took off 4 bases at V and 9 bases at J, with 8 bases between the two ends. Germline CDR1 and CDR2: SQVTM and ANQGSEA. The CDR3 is CSVVVATQYF. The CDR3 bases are TGCAGCGTTGTTGTGGCGACGCAGTATTTT.

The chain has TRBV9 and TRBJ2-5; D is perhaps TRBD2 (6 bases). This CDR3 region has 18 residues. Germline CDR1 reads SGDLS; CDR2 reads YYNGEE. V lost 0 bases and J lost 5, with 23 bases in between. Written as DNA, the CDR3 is TGTGCCAGCAGCGTAGCGGGACCAGGAGGGATCCCTTGGGAGACCCAGTACTTC. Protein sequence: CASSVAGPGGIPWETQYF.

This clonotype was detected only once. The CDR3 DNA reads as TGCGCCAGCAGCTACAGCGGGGGCCAAGAGACCCAGTACTTC. Translating it yields CASSYSGGQETQYF. The chain has TRBV5-1 and TRBJ2-5; TRBD2 matches 8 bases. This CDR3 is 14 amino acids long. Germline lookup yields CDR1 SGHRS and CDR2 YFSETQ. V shed 3 bases, J shed 1 base, and the junction held 2 bases outside the gene matches.

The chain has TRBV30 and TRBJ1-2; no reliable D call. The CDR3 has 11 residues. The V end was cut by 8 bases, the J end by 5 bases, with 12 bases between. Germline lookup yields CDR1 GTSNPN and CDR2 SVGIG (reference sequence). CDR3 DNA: TGTGCCAAAGGTGCCGGTTATGGCTACACCTTC. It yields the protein CAKGAGYGYTF.

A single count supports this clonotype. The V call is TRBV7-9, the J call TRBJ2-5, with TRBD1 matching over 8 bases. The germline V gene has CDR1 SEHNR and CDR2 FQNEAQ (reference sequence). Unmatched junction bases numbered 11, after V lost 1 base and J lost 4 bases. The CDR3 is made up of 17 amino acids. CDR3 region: CASSLDRWTGIRETQYF. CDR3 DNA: TGTGCCAGCAGCTTAGACCGCTGGACAGGGATTCGAGAGACCCAGTACTTC. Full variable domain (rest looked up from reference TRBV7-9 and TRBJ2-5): DTGVSQNPRHKITKRGQNVTFRCDPISEHNRLYWYRQTLGQGPEFLTYFQNEAQLEKSRLLSDRFSAERPKGSFSTLEIQRTEQGDSAMYLCASSLDRWTGIRETQYFGPGTRLLVL.

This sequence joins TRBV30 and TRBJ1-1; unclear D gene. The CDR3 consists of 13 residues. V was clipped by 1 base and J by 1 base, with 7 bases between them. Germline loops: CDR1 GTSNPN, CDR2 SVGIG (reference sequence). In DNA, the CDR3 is TGTGCCTGGAGTGCGGAACAGAACACTGAAGCTTTCTTT. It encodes CAWSAEQNTEAFF. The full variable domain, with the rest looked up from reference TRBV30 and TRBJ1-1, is SQTIHQWPATLVQPVGSPLSLECTVEGTSNPNLYWYRQAAGRGLQLLFYSVGIGQISSEVPQNLSASRPQDRQFILSSKKLLLSDSGFYLCAWSAEQNTEAFFGQGTRLTVV.

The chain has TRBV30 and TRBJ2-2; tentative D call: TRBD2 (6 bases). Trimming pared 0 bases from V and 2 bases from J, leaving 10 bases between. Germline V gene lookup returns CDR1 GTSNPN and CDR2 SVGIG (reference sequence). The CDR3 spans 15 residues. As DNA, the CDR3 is TGTGCCTGGAGTGTACACGGGGGTAACACCGGGGAGCTGTTTTTT. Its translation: CAWSVHGGNTGELFF.

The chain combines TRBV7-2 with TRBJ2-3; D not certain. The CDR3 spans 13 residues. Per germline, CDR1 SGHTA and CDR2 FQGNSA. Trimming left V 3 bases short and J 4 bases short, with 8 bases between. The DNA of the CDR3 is TGTGCCAGCAGCTTCCAGGCTCCAGATACGCAGTATTTT. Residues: CASSFQAPDTQYF.

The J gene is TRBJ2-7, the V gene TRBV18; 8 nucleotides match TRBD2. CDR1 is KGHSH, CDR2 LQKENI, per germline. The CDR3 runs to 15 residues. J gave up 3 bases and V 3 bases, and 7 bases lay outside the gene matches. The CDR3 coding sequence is TGTGCCAGCTCACCGGAGACTAGCGCGATCTACGAGCAGTACTTC. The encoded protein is CASSPETSAIYEQYF.

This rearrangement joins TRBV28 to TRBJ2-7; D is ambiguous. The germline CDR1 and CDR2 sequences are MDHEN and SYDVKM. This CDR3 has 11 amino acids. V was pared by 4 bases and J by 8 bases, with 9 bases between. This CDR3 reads CASSSLPQQYF. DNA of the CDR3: TGTGCCAGCAGTTCACTCCCCCAGCAGTACTTC.

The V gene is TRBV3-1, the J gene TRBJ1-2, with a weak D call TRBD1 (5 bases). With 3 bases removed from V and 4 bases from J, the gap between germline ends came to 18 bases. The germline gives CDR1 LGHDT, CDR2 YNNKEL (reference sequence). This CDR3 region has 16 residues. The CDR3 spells CASSQSLRGQGYGYTF. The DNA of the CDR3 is TGTGCCAGCAGCCAGTCGCTAAGAGGGCAGGGCTATGGCTACACCTTC.

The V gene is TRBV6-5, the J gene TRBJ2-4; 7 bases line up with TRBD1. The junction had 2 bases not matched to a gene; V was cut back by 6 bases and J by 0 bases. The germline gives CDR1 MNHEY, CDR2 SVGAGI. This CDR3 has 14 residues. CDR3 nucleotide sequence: TGTGCCAGCAGGGGACAGCTAGCCAAAAACATTCAGTACTTC. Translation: CASRGQLAKNIQYF.